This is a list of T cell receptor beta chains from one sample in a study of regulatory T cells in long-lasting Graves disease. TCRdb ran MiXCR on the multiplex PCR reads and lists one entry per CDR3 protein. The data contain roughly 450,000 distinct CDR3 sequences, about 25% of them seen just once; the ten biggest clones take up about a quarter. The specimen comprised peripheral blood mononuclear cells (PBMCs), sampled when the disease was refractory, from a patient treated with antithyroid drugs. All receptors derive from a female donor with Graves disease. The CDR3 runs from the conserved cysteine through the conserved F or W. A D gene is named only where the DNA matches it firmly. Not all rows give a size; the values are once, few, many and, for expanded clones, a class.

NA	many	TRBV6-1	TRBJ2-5	TGTGCCAGCTGCCCCCCCGGGACCATGGGGGAGACCCAGTACTTC	CASCPPGTMGETQYF
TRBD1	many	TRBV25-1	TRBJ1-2	TGTGCCAGCAGTGAATCTGGGACAGCCTATGGCTACACCTTC	CASSESGTAYGYTF
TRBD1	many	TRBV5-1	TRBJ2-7	TGCGCCAGCGGGACAGGTCTCCCCTACGAGCAGTACTTC	CASGTGLPYEQYF
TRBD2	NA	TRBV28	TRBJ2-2	TGTGCCAGCACCCAGGGGACTAGCGGGAACACCGGGGAGCTGTTTTTT	CASTQGTSGNTGELFF
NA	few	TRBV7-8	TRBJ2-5	TGTGCCAGCAGCTTAGAGGGACGCTACCAAGAGACCCAGTACTTC	CASSLEGRYQETQYF
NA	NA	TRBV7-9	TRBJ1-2	TGTGCCAGCAGCCCCGGCGACCCCAGGGCGTATGGCTACACCTTC	CASSPGDPRAYGYTF
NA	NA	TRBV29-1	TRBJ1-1	TGCAGCGCCTCCCACGATATGAGGACTGAAGCTTTCTTT	CSASHDMRTEAFF
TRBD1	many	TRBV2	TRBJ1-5	TGTGCCAGCAGTGAAGATTATGGGACAGGGGTGGGCAATCAGCCCCAGCATTTT	CASSEDYGTGVGNQPQHF
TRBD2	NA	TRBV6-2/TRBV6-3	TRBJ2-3	TGTGCCAGCAGTTACCTTACTAGCGCGGCCACGCAGTATTTT	CASSYLTSAATQYF
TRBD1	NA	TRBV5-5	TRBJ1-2	TGTGCCAGCAGCCCCGGGACAGGGGGGTATACCTTC	CASSPGTGGYTF
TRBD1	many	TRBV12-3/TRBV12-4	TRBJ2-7	TGTGCCAGCAGTTTAGAAGGGACAGGGGACGAGCAGTACTTC	CASSLEGTGDEQYF
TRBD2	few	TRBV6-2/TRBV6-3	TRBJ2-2	TGTGCCAGCAGTTACCCAGGGCGGCTAGCGGGTTTCACCGGGGAGCTGTTTTTT	CASSYPGRLAGFTGELFF
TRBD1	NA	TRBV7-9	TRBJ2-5	TGTGCCAGCAGCTTAGGAGCACAGGGGACCGTGGAGACCCAGTACTTC	CASSLGAQGTVETQYF
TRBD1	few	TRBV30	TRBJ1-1	TGTGCCTGGAGTGTAACGACAGGGGACACTGAAGCTTTCTTT	CAWSVTTGDTEAFF
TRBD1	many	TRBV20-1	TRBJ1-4	TGCAGTGCTAGAGACAGGGGGCGCCTTAATGAAAAACTGTTTTTT	CSARDRGRLNEKLFF
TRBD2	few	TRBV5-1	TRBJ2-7	TGCGCCAGCAGCAGATTGGGTAATGCGGGAGCTAACGAGCAGTACTTC	CASSRLGNAGANEQYF
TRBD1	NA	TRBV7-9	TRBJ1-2	TGTGCCAGCAGCCCTTACATGCACCGGGACAGGGATGGCTACACCTTC	CASSPYMHRDRDGYTF
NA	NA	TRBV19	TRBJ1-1	TGTGCCAGTAGCGTTGGGAACTGGGCTGAAGCTTTCTTT	CASSVGNWAEAFF
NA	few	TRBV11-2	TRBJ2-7	TGTGCCAGCAGCGCACGTGAGATGGGGCCCGGGGGGCCCTACGAGCAGTACTTC	CASSAREMGPGGPYEQYF
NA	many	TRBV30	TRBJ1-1	TGTGCCTGGAATAGGGAATACGGTGAAGCTTTCTTT	CAWNREYGEAFF
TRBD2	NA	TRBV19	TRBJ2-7	TGTGCCAGTAGTATGTTCAGGACTAGCCTTAACTACGAGCAGTACTTC	CASSMFRTSLNYEQYF
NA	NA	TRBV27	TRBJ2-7	TGTGCCAGCAGTTTACACCTTGGAACTGGGGGCGAGCAGTACTTC	CASSLHLGTGGEQYF
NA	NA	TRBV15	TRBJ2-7	TGTGCCACCAGCAGAGTAGTCCGCGGTGGTCACCGACAGGCGAAGACCTACGAGCAGTACTTC	CATSRVVRGGHRQAKTYEQYF
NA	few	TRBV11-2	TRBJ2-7	TGTGCCAGCAGCTTAGAACTTCCCTACGAGCAGTACTTC	CASSLELPYEQYF
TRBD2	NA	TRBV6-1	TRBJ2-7	TGTGCCAGCAGCCGGGACTACCAACCCTACGAGCAGTACTTC	CASSRDYQPYEQYF
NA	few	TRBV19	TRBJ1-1	TGTGCCAGTAGTAGGGTGGGGCAGATGAACACTGAAGCTTTCTTT	CASSRVGQMNTEAFF
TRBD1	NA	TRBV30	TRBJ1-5	TGTGCCTGCCTTTGGACAGGGGCCTCAAGACACAATCAGCCCCAGCATTTT	CACLWTGASRHNQPQHF
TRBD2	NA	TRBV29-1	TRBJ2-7	TGCAGCGTCGATAGCGGGAAGAGGGACGAGCAGTACTTC	CSVDSGKRDEQYF
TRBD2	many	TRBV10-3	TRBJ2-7	TGTGCCATCAGTGAGTCCTTAGGGACTACGTACGAGCAGTACTTC	CAISESLGTTYEQYF
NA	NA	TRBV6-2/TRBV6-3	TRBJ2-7	TGTGCCAGCAGTTACACGGATTTGAAGGTAGAGCAGTACTTC	CASSYTDLKVEQYF
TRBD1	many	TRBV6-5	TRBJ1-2	TGTGCCAGCAGTTACGAGAGAGGGACAGCCTATGGCTACACCTTC	CASSYERGTAYGYTF
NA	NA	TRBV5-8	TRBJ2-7	TGTGCCAATGGGATCGGCGAGCAGTACTTC	CANGIGEQYF
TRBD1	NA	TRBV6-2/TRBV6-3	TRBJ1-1	TGTGCCAGCAGTTGGATGGCACAGGGGGCGCCCACTGAAGCTTTCTTT	CASSWMAQGAPTEAFF
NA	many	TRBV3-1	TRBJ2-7	TGTGCCAGCAGCCAAGATAATGGCGGACGGGCCTACGAGCAGTACTTC	CASSQDNGGRAYEQYF
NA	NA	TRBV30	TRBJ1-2	TGTGCCTGGAGTCGGTCGACGGGAGCTAACTATGGCTACACCTTC	CAWSRSTGANYGYTF
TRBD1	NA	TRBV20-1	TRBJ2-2	TGCAGTGCTAGAAGGTCAGGGGGCACCGGGGAGCTGTTTTTT	CSARRSGGTGELFF
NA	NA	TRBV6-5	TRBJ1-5	TGTGCCAGCAGTTCCATGGGGGCATTTAGCAATCAGCCCCAGCATTTT	CASSSMGAFSNQPQHF
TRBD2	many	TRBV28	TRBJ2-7	TGTGCCAGCAGTCCCCTGGGGGGGACCGATTTCTACGAGCAGTACTTC	CASSPLGGTDFYEQYF
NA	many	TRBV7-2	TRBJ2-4	TGTGCCAGCAGCTCCCCAGTGGTGACTTGGGAACGCAAAAACATTCAGTACTTC	CASSSPVVTWERKNIQYF
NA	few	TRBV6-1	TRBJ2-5	TGTGCCAGCCGCCGAGAGGGTGAGACCCAGTACTTC	CASRREGETQYF
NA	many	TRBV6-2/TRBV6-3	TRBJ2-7	TGTGCCAGCAGTTACTTCTCTAATTACGAGCAGTACTTC	CASSYFSNYEQYF
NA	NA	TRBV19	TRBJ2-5	TGTGCCACCTCAGCCAGAGGAAGGAGACCGGAGACCCAGTACTTC	CATSARGRRPETQYF